The rows below give T cell receptor beta chains drawn from one sample of a study of CD4 T cell repertoires in COVID-19. TCRdb's table, derived via immunoSEQ multiplex PCR, lists solely in-frame clones and lacks some. Of 70,000 to 95,000 clones in the sample, about four fifths were seen once. The specimen comprised CD4+ T cells from peripheral blood, sampled after recovery from COVID-19. The receptors come from a human donor who had COVID-19. The CDR3 runs from the conserved cysteine through the conserved F or W.

TRBV7-9,TRBJ1-1,CASSSYSLGTSEAFF
TRBV15,TRBJ1-3,CATSGPEVGNTIYF
TRBV7-6,TRBJ2-7,CASSPFGQGSTYEQYF
TRBV12-3/TRBV12-4,TRBJ2-5,CASSFDRETQYF
TRBV5-1,TRBJ2-1,CASSTPGGNEQFF
TRBV5-4,TRBJ2-7,CASSPPGTSFYEQYF
TRBV3-1/TRBV3-2,TRBJ1-2,CASSPLQGGYTF
TRBV28,TRBJ1-2,CASRGGQGVIYGYTF
TRBV7-2,TRBJ1-2,CASSLSSGAIGYGYTF
TRBV7-9,TRBJ1-2,CASSLQDYGYTF
TRBV4-1,TRBJ1-1,CASSLSAGGATEAFF
TRBV12-3/TRBV12-4,TRBJ1-1,CASSFLNTEAFF
TRBV12-3/TRBV12-4,TRBJ2-7,CASSPSGPEQYF
TRBV19,TRBJ2-1,CASSIARVDEQFF
TRBV11-2,TRBJ1-2,CASSLDQDGFGTF
TRBV19,TRBJ1-5,CASSAGRGSQPQHF
TRBV14,TRBJ1-1,CASGANTEAFF
TRBV5-1,TRBJ2-3,CASRVSGASTDTQYF
TRBV7-2,TRBJ2-3,CASSLDGTRGPDTQYF
TRBV30,TRBJ2-7,CAWSVKGYGEQYF
TRBV27,TRBJ2-1,CASSLSLAGGWNEQFF
TRBV20-1,TRBJ1-4,CSASGGTAKEKLFF
TRBV6-1,TRBJ2-1,CASSATGLAGRSSYNEQFF
TRBV3-1/TRBV3-2,TRBJ2-3,CASSQGVGGTDTQYF
TRBV6-5,TRBJ2-7,CASSLLGYNEQYF
TRBV19,TRBJ1-5,CASSIRQTSNQPQHF